Sequencing of this T cell receptor (beta chain) was carried out in a study of early T cells in non-severe SARS-CoV-2 infection. For the study at large: Bulk RNA from unsorted whole blood was sequenced; chains were unpaired. General observations from the study: Missing private and CD4 specificities, VDJdb matching favored anti-spike CD8 responses.

This clonotype was seen many times. What it binds is not known. CDR1 is MNHEY, CDR2 SVGEGT, per germline. The CDR3 contains 14 residues. With 6 bases removed from V and 0 bases from J, the gap between germline ends came to 12 bases. Researchers tagged individual cDNA molecules with unique molecular identifiers. TCRdb reanalysed the 5' RACE reads using MiXCR and keeps one entry per CDR3 protein. The table shows tens of thousands of distinct CDR3 sequences, with roughly a tenth occurring only once. The sequence was obtained from an adult who was a healthcare worker with PCR-confirmed SARS-CoV-2 infection or an uninfected control (not recorded which). The specimen sequenced was whole blood. The chain employs TRBV6-2 or TRBV6-3 and TRBJ2-7, with D uncertain. In DNA form, the CDR3 reads TGTGCCAGCAGCTCGGGTCGAATCTCCTACGAGCAGTACTTC. Its translation is CASSSGRISYEQYF.